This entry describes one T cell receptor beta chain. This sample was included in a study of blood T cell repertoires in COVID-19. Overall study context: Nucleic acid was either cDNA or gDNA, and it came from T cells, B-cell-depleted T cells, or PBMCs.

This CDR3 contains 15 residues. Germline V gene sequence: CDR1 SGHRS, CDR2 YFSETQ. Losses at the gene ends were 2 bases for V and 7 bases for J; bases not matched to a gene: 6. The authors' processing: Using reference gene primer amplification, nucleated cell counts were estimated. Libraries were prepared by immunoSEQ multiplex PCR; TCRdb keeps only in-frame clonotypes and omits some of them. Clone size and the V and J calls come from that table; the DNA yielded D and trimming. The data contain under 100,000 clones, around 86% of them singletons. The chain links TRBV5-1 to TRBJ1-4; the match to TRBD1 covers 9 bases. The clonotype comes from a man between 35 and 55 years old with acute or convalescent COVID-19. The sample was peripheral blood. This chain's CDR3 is CASSLLGTGPEKLFF. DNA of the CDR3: TGCGCCAGCAGCTTATTAGGGACAGGGCCTGAAAAACTGTTTTTT.